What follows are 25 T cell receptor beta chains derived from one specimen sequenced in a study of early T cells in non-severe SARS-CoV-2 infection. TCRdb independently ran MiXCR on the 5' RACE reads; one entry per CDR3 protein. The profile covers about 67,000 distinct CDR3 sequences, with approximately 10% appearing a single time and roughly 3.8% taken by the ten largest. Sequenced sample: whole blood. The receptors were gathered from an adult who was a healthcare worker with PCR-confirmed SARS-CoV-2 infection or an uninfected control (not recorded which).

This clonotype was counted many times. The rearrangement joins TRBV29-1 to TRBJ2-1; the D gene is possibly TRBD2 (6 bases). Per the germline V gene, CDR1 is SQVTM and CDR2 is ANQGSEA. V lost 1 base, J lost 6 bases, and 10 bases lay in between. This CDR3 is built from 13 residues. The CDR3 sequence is CSVEVGTRNEQFF. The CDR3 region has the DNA TGCAGCGTTGAAGTCGGGACTCGCAATGAGCAGTTCTTC.

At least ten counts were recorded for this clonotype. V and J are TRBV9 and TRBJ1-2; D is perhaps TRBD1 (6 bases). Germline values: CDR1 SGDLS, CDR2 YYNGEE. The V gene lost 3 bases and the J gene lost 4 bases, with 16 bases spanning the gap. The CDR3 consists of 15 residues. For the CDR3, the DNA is TGTGCCAGCAGCGGGGGGGGCGAAGAACCCTATGGCTACACCTTC. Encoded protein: CASSGGGEEPYGYTF.

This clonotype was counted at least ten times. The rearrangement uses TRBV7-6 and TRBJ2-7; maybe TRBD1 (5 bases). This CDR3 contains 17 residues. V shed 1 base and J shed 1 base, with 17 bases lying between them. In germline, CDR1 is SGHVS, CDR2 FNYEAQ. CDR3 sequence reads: CASSLGVDRRSSYEQYF. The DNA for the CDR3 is TGTGCCAGCAGCTTAGGAGTAGACAGAAGGTCGTCCTACGAGCAGTACTTC.

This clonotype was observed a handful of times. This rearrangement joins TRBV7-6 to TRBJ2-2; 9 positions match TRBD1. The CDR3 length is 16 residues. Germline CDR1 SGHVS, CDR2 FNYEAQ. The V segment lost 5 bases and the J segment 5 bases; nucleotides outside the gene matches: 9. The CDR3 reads CASSPRTGASTGELFF. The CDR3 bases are TGTGCCAGCAGCCCTCGGACAGGGGCAAGTACCGGGGAGCTGTTTTTT.

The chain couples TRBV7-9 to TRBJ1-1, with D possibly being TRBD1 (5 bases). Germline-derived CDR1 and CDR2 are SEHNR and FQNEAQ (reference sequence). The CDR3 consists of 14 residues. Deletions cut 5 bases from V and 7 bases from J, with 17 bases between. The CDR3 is CASSPGLASDEAFF. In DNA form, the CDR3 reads TGTGCCAGCAGCCCAGGGTTGGCTTCCGATGAAGCTTTCTTT.

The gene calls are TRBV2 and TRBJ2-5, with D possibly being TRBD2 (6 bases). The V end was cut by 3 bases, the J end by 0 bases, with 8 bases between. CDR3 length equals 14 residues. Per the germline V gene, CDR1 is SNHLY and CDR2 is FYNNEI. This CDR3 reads CASSDGGYQETQYF. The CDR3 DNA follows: TGTGCCAGCAGTGATGGAGGGTACCAAGAGACCCAGTACTTC.

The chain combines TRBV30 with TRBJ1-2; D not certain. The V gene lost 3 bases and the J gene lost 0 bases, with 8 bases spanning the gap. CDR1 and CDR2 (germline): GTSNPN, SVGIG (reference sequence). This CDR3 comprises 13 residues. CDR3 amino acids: CAWSGNTNYGYTF. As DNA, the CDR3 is TGTGCCTGGAGCGGGAACACTAACTATGGCTACACCTTC.

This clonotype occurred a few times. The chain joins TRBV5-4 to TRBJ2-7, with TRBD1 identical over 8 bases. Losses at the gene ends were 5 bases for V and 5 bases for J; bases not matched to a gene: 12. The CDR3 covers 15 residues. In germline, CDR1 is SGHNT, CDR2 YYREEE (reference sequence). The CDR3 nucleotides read TGTGCCAGCAGTTCCAGGGGGCGCAAGAAACACGAGCAGTACTTC. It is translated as CASSSRGRKKHEQYF.

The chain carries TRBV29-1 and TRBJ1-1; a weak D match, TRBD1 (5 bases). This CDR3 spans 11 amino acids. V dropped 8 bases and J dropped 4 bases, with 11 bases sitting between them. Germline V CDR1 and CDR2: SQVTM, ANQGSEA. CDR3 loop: CSSGGSTEAFF. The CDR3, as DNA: TGCAGCTCGGGGGGGAGCACTGAAGCTTTCTTT. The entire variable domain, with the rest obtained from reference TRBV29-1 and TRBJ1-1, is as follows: SAVISQKPSRDICQRGTSLTIQCQVDSQVTMMFWYRQQPGQSLTLIATANQGSEATYESGFVIDKFPISRPNLTFSTLTVSNMSPEDSSIYLCSSGGSTEAFFGQGTRLTVV.

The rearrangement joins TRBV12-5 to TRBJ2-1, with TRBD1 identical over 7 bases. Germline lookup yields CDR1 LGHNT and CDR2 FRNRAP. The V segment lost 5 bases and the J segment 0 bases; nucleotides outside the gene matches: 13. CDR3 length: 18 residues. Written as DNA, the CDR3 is TGTGCTAGTGGTCTAGGACAGGCCGGCCGTTTCTCCTACAATGAGCAGTTCTTC. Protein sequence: CASGLGQAGRFSYNEQFF.

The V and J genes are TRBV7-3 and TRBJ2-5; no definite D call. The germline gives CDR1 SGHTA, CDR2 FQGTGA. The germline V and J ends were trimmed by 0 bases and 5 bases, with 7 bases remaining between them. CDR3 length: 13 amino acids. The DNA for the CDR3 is TGTGCCAGCAGCTTAACCCTTGACGAGACCCAGTACTTC. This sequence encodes CASSLTLDETQYF.

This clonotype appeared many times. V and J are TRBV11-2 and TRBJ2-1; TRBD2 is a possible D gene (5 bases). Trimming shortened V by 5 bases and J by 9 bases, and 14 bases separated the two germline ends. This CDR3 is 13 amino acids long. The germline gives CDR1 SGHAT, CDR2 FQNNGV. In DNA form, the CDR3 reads TGTGCCAGCAGCCAGTTTGGAGCGGTTGAGCAGTTCTTC. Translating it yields CASSQFGAVEQFF.

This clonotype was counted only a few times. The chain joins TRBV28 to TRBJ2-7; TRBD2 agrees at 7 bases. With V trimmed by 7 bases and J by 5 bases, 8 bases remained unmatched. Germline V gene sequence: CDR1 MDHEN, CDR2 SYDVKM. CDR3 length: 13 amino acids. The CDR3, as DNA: TGTGCCAGCACCCCGGCGGGGGTCCACGAGCAGTACTTC. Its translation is CASTPAGVHEQYF.

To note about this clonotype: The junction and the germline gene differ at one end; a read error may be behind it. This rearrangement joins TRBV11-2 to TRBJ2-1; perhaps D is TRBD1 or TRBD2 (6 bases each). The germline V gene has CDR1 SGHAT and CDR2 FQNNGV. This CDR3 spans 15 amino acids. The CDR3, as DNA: TGTGCCAGCAGCCCCGCGGGACACCGGGTCAATGAGCAGTCCTTC. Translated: CASSPAGHRVNEQSF.

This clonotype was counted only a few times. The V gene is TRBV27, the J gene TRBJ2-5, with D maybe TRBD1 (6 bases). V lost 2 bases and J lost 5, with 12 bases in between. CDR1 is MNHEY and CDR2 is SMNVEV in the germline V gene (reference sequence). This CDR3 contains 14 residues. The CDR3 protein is CASSLAGAGETQYF. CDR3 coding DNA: TGTGCCAGCAGTTTAGCAGGGGCCGGCGAGACCCAGTACTTC.

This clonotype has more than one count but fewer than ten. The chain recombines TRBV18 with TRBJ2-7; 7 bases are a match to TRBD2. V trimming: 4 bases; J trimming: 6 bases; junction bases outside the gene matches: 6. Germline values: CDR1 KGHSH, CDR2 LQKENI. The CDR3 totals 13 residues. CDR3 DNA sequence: TGTGCCAGCTCACTTCAATGGGGGGGCGAGCAGTACTTC. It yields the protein CASSLQWGGEQYF.

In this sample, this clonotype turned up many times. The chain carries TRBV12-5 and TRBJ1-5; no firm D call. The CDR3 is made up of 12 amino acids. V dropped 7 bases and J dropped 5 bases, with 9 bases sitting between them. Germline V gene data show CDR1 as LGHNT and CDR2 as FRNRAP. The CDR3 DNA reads TGTGCTAGTGCCCCTCCGGATCAGCCCCAGCATTTT. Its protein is CASAPPDQPQHF.

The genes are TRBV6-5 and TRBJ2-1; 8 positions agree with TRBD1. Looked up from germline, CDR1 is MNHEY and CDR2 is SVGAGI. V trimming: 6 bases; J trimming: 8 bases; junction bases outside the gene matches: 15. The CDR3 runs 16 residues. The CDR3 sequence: CASSPSGTGLRDEQFF. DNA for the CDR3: TGTGCCAGCAGCCCCAGTGGGACAGGCCTTAGGGATGAGCAGTTCTTC.

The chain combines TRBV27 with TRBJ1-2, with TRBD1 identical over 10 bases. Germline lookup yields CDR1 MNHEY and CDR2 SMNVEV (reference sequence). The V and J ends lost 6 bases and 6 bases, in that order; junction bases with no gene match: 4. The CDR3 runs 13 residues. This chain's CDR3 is CASRDRGVDGYTF. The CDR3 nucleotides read TGTGCCAGCAGGGACAGGGGGGTCGATGGCTACACCTTC.

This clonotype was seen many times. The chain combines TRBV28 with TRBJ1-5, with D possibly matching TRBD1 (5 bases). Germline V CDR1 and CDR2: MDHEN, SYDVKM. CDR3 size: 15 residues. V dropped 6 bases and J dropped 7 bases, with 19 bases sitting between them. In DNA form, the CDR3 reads TGTGCCAGCAGCCACGGCACGGGGCGAGAGCAGCCCCAGCATTTT. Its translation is CASSHGTGREQPQHF.

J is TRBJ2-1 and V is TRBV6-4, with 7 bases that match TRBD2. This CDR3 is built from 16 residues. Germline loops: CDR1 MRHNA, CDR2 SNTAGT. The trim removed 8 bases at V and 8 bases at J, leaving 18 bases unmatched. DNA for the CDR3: TGTGCCAGCCTACCCCCGTCCAAGCGGGATTTACATGAGCAGTTCTTC. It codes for CASLPPSKRDLHEQFF.

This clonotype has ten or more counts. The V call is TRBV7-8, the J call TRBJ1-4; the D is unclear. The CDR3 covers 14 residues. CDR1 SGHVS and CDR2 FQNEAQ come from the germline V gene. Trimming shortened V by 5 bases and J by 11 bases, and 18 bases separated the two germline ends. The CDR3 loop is CASSQAWKVNKLFF. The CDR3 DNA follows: TGTGCCAGCAGCCAAGCGTGGAAGGTTAATAAACTGTTTTTT.

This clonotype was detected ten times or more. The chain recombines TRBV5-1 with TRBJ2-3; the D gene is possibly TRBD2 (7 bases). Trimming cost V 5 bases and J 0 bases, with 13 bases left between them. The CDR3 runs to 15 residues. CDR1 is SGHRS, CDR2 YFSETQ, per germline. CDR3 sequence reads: CASSEGGASTDTQYF. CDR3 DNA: TGCGCCAGCAGTGAAGGGGGGGCGAGCACAGATACGCAGTATTTT.

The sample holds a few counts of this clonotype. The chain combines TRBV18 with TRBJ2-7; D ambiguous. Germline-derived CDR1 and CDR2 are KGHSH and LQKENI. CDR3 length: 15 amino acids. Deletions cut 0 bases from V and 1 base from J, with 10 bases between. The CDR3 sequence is CASSPPWGRSYEQYF. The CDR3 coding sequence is TGTGCCAGCTCACCACCATGGGGTCGGTCCTACGAGCAGTACTTC.

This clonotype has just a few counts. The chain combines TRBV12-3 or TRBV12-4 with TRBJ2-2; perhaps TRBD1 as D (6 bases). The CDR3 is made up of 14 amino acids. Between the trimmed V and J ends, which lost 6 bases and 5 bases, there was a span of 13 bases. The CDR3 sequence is CASRTDRKTGELFF. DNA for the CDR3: TGTGCCAGCAGAACAGACAGGAAGACCGGGGAGCTGTTTTTT.